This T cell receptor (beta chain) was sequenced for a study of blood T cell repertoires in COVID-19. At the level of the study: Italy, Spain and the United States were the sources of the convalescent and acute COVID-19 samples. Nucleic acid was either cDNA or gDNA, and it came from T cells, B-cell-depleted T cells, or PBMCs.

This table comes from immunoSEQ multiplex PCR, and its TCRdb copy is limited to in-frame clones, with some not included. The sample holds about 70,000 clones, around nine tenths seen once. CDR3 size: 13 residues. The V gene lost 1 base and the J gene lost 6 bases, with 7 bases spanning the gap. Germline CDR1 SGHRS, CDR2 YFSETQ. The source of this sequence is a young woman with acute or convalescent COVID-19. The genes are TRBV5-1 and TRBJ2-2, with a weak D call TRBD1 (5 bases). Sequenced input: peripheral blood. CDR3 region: CASSLRGAGELFF. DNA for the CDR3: TGCGCCAGCAGCTTGAGGGGCGCCGGGGAGCTGTTTTTT. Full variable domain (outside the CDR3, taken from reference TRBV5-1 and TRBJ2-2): KAGVTQTPRYLIKTRGQQVTLSCSPISGHRSVSWYQQTPGQGLQFLFEYFSETQRNKGNFPGRFSGRQFSNSRSEMNVSTLELGDSALYLCASSLRGAGELFFGEGSRLTVL.